Detailed here is one T cell receptor (beta chain). These data come from a study of blood T cell repertoires in COVID-19. Study as a whole: PBMCs, B-cell-depleted T cells, or T cells provided the cDNA or gDNA that made up the material.

Sequencing used immunoSEQ multiplex PCR; TCRdb keeps in-frame clones, though not all of them. The table records under 300,000 clones, roughly 80% of them present only once. The CDR3 is made up of 17 amino acids. V was pared by 2 bases and J by 0 bases, with 6 bases of the junction left unmatched. Germline-derived CDR1 and CDR2 are KGHSH and LQKENI. The sequenced sample consisted of peripheral blood. This sequence was found in a woman aged 18-30 years with acute or convalescent COVID-19. This chain uses TRBV18 with TRBJ2-3; TRBD1 matches 9 bases. The CDR3 here is CASSPITGGASTDTQYF. Here the CDR3 DNA reads TGTGCCAGCTCACCAATAACAGGGGGCGCGAGCACAGATACGCAGTATTTT.